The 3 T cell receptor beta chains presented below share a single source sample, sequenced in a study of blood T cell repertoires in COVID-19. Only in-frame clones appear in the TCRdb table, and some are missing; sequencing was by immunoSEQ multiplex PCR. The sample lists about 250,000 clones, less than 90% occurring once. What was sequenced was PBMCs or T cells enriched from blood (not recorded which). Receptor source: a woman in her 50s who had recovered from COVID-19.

The CDR3: CASSFAQPYLNTEAFF. The DNA for the CDR3 is TGTGCCAGCAGTTTTGCACAGCCGTACTTGAACACTGAAGCTTTCTTT. The chain couples TRBV27 to TRBJ1-1; D not certain. The V gene lost 3 bases and the J gene lost 0 bases, with 14 bases spanning the gap. From germline, CDR1 is MNHEY and CDR2 SMNVEV (reference sequence). CDR3 size: 16 residues.

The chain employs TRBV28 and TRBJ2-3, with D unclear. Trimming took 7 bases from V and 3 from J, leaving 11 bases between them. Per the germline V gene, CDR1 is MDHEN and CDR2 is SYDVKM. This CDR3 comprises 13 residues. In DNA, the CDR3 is TGTGCCAGCACCATAAGCTGGACAGATACGCAGTATTTT. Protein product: CASTISWTDTQYF.

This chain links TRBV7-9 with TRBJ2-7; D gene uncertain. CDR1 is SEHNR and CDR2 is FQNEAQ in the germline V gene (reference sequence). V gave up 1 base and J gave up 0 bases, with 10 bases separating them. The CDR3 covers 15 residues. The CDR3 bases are TGTGCCAGCAGCTTAGTTTCGGCTAGCTCCTACGAGCAGTACTTC. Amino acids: CASSLVSASSYEQYF.